This is a list of T cell receptor beta chains from one sample in a study of vaccination effects on CD4 cells after COVID-19. TCRdb's table, derived via immunoSEQ multiplex PCR, lists solely in-frame clones and lacks some. Among approximately 65,000 clones listed, 70% to 85% were seen once. Which antigens these TCRs recognize remains unknown. The source was CD4+ T cells from PBMCs cultured with HCoV-229E spike peptides, collected after COVID-19 vaccination. The receptor set was obtained from a human donor who received a COVID-19 vaccine. Each CDR3 is given with its conserved first and last residue. The D gene is left open where the match is weak. Size tells how often a clone was seen (once, few, many) or the class of an expanded clone, and some rows leave it out.

CDR3 DNA,CDR3 protein,D gene,clone size,J gene,V gene
TGTGCCAGCAGTTGGCCAGGGCCAGAAAACACCATATATTTT,CASSWPGPENTIYF,-,-,TRBJ1-3,TRBV28
TGTGCCAGCTCAACACGGACTAGCGGGGATTCTCGTACGCAGTATTTT,CASSTRTSGDSRTQYF,TRBD2,once,TRBJ2-3,TRBV18
TGCAGCGTTCTACACGTAAAAGAGACCCAGTACTTC,CSVLHVKETQYF,-,-,TRBJ2-5,TRBV29-1
TGCGCCAGCAGTGAGTTGTTTAGCACAGATACGCAGTATTTT,CASSELFSTDTQYF,-,-,TRBJ2-3,TRBV10-1
TGTGCCAGCTCCGATTCGGGGACAGCGAGGAATGAGCAGTTCTTC,CASSDSGTARNEQFF,TRBD1,-,TRBJ2-1,TRBV18
TGTGCCACCACCTCCCCAGGGGGCTTAGATACGCAGTATTTT,CATTSPGGLDTQYF,TRBD1,-,TRBJ2-3,TRBV6-5
TGTGCCAGCAGCCCCCAATGGACCCACTCTGGAAACACCATATATTTT,CASSPQWTHSGNTIYF,-,-,TRBJ1-3,TRBV7-2
TGTGCCAGCAGTGAGGGGACAGAGTATGGCTACACCTTC,CASSEGTEYGYTF,TRBD1,few,TRBJ1-2,TRBV2
TGCAGCGTGGGGGGACAGGGCAATGAGCAGTTCTTC,CSVGGQGNEQFF,TRBD1,-,TRBJ2-1,TRBV29-1
TGTGCCAGCTCAACCACGCGATTAGCGGGGGGCTTCCAAGAGACCCAGTACTTC,CASSTTRLAGGFQETQYF,TRBD2,-,TRBJ2-5,TRBV28
TGTGCCAGCAGCTTACGGAGGAGCTCCTATAATTCACCCCTCCACTTT,CASSLRRSSYNSPLHF,-,few,TRBJ1-6,TRBV5-6
TGTGCCAGCAGCTTACTGGGACAGGGAGGAATCTACGAGCAGTTCTTC,CASSLLGQGGIYEQFF,TRBD1,-,TRBJ2-1,TRBV11-3
TGTGCCAGCAGCCATGGACAGGGGGACACTGAAGCTTTCTTT,CASSHGQGDTEAFF,TRBD1,-,TRBJ1-1,TRBV3-1/TRBV3-2
TGCGCCAGCAGCTTACCCAGCGGGGCCACCACAGATACGCAGTATTTT,CASSLPSGATTDTQYF,TRBD2,-,TRBJ2-3,TRBV5-1
TGTGCCTGGAGGTGTAGGGGGACAGGGAGCAATCAGCCCCAGCATTTT,CAWRCRGTGSNQPQHF,TRBD1,-,TRBJ1-5,TRBV30
TGCGCCAGCAGCCCCTCCCTTCTGGAGACCCAGTACTTC,CASSPSLLETQYF,-,few,TRBJ2-5,TRBV5-1
TGTGCCAGCAGTGCAGACGCCTCGAACACCGGGGAGCTGTTTTTT,CASSADASNTGELFF,-,-,TRBJ2-2,TRBV2
TGTGCCAGCAGCCAGGGACTTTACAATGAGCAGTTCTTC,CASSQGLYNEQFF,-,-,TRBJ2-1,TRBV3-1/TRBV3-2
TGTGCCAGTAGTACCCGATTTTCTCTAGCGGGGGGACGGACCCAGTACTTC,CASSTRFSLAGGRTQYF,TRBD2,-,TRBJ2-5,TRBV19
TGTGCCAGCGAGGGGGGCATTTATCGTAGCACAGATACGCAGTATTTT,CASEGGIYRSTDTQYF,-,-,TRBJ2-3,TRBV7-2
TGCGCCAGCAGCGAAACAGGGCTTAGGACCACCGGGGAGCTGTTTTTT,CASSETGLRTTGELFF,-,-,TRBJ2-2,TRBV5-1
TGTGCCAGCAGCCCCCGTACCACGGGGGGTTCACCCCTCCACTTT,CASSPRTTGGSPLHF,-,-,TRBJ1-6,TRBV7-2
TGTGCCAGCAGCTTGTCAGGGAACACTGAAGCTTTCTTT,CASSLSGNTEAFF,-,once,TRBJ1-1,TRBV7-2
TGTGCCAGCAGCTCAAAGCGGGGGGGCTCCGATGAGCAGTTCTTC,CASSSKRGGSDEQFF,TRBD2,few,TRBJ2-1,TRBV5-4
TGTGCCAGTACCACCGGCCCCCCAAATCAGCCCCAGCATTTT,CASTTGPPNQPQHF,-,few,TRBJ1-5,TRBV19
TGTGCTAGTGGTTTATTGGGGCTCGGGGAGCTGTTTTTT,CASGLLGLGELFF,-,-,TRBJ2-2,TRBV12-5
TGTGCCAGCAGACAGGGGGCCAATCAGCCCCAGCATTTT,CASRQGANQPQHF,TRBD1,-,TRBJ1-5,TRBV12-3/TRBV12-4
TGTGCCAGCAGCTTCGGGACAGGGAACACTGAAGCTTTCTTT,CASSFGTGNTEAFF,TRBD1,few,TRBJ1-1,TRBV5-4
TGTGCCTGGCGGAGGGGGTCCTCCTACAATGAGCAGTTCTTC,CAWRRGSSYNEQFF,-,-,TRBJ2-1,TRBV2
TGTGCCAGCAGCCTCAGGGGAGGCTACACCTTC,CASSLRGGYTF,-,-,TRBJ1-2,TRBV12-3/TRBV12-4
TGTGCCAGCAGACCGACCCTATTTAGCACAGATACGCAGTATTTT,CASRPTLFSTDTQYF,-,once,TRBJ2-3,TRBV2
TGTGCCAGCAGCTTAGCGCGGGGGCGTACCATCAATGAGCAGTTCTTC,CASSLARGRTINEQFF,-,-,TRBJ2-1,TRBV7-2
TGTGCCAGCTCACCGGTCATGGGTGCGGAAAAACTGTTTTTT,CASSPVMGAEKLFF,-,-,TRBJ1-4,TRBV18
TGTGCCAGCAGCCCTCGGGCTAACTATGGCTACACCTTC,CASSPRANYGYTF,-,-,TRBJ1-2,TRBV9
TGTGCCAGCAGCCCTTATGATGGCACTGAAGCTTTCTTT,CASSPYDGTEAFF,-,-,TRBJ1-1,TRBV27
TGTGCCAGTAGCGAACGACAGGGTCGGCACGAAAAACTGTTTTTT,CASSERQGRHEKLFF,TRBD1,-,TRBJ1-4,TRBV19
TGTGCCATCAGGAAGACAGGGGACGATAATTCACCCCTCCACTTT,CAIRKTGDDNSPLHF,TRBD1,-,TRBJ1-6,TRBV10-3
TGTGCCAGCAGTTACGGACAGCAAGAGACCCAGTACTTC,CASSYGQQETQYF,-,-,TRBJ2-5,TRBV6-5
TGCAGCGTTGATTGGGACCGGACCACTGAAGCTTTCTTT,CSVDWDRTTEAFF,-,-,TRBJ1-1,TRBV29-1
TGTGCCAGCAGCATACTAGCGGATACGCAGTATTTT,CASSILADTQYF,TRBD2,-,TRBJ2-3,TRBV7-2
TGTGCCACCAGCTTACGGCAGGGACTCTATGGCTACACCTTC,CATSLRQGLYGYTF,-,-,TRBJ1-2,TRBV15
TGCGCCAGCAGCTTATCAGGGGGTGGGGTAAATTCACCCCTCCACTTT,CASSLSGGGVNSPLHF,TRBD1,-,TRBJ1-6,TRBV5-1
TGTGCCAGCAGCTTAGTAGCAAATGAAAAACTGTTTTTT,CASSLVANEKLFF,-,-,TRBJ1-4,TRBV11-2
TGTGCCAGCATTGGTCAGGGGGCGACTGAAGCTTTCTTT,CASIGQGATEAFF,TRBD1,-,TRBJ1-1,TRBV6-5
TGCGCCAGCAGCTTGGTGCCGAGTGAAAAACTGTTTTTT,CASSLVPSEKLFF,-,few,TRBJ1-4,TRBV5-1
TGTGCCAGTAGTAGATGGACAGGGGGCACAGATACGCAGTATTTT,CASSRWTGGTDTQYF,TRBD1,-,TRBJ2-3,TRBV19
TGTGCCAGCAGCCAATGGGCAGGGGATCTCGAGACCCAGTACTTC,CASSQWAGDLETQYF,-,-,TRBJ2-5,TRBV7-3
TGTGCCAGCAGCAAGAGGCCGGCGGGGGGGCTTTACAATGAGCAGTTCTTC,CASSKRPAGGLYNEQFF,-,once,TRBJ2-1,TRBV21-1
TGTGCCAGCAGCACCGGCAGGAACAATTCACCCCTCCACTTT,CASSTGRNNSPLHF,-,few,TRBJ1-6,TRBV2
TGTGCCAGCAGCCCCCAGCGGGGTGAAGGGGAGACCCAGTACTTC,CASSPQRGEGETQYF,TRBD2,-,TRBJ2-5,TRBV7-2
TGTGCCAGAAGCCACCGGGACAGTAGCACAGATACGCAGTATTTT,CARSHRDSSTDTQYF,TRBD1,-,TRBJ2-3,TRBV5-3
TGTGCCAGCAGCTTACAAGGGAGTGAAAAACTGTTTTTT,CASSLQGSEKLFF,-,-,TRBJ1-4,TRBV5-4
TGTGCCAGCAGCCCAAGGACGCCTGGAAACACCATATATTTT,CASSPRTPGNTIYF,-,-,TRBJ1-3,TRBV6-2/TRBV6-3
TGTGCCAGCAGATCCGGACTAGCGGGGGGATTGGTACAAGAGACCCAGTACTTC,CASRSGLAGGLVQETQYF,TRBD2,-,TRBJ2-5,TRBV2
TGTGCCAGCAGCTTGGGCAGCCAAGAGACCCAGTACTTC,CASSLGSQETQYF,-,-,TRBJ2-5,TRBV7-2
TGTGCCATCAGTGAGTGGGGCACGCGGAATGATTCACCCCTCCACTTT,CAISEWGTRNDSPLHF,-,-,TRBJ1-6,TRBV10-3
TGTGCCAGTAGTATGATAGGACAGGGTGGCACCGGGGAGCTGTTTTTT,CASSMIGQGGTGELFF,TRBD1,few,TRBJ2-2,TRBV19